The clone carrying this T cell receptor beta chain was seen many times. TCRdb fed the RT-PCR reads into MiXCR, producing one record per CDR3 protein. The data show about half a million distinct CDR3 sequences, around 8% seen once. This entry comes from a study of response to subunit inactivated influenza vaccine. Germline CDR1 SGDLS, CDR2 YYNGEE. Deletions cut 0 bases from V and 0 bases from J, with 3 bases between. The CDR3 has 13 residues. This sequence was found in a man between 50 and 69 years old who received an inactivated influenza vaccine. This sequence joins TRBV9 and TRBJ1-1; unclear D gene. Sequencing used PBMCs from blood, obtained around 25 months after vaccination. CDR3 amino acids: CASSVGMNTEAFF. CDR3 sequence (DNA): TGTGCCAGCAGCGTAGGCATGAACACTGAAGCTTTCTTT.